This entry features one TCR beta chain sequence. The CDR3 runs to 14 residues. Germline lookup yields CDR1 SGHDN and CDR2 FVKESK. V lost 4 bases and J lost 4, with 13 bases in between. There were TCR beta CDR3 regions amplified from RNA transcripts. A set of HTBI primers served as the primers for a first-round RT-PCR of the TCR CDR3. TCRdb itself ran the multiplex PCR reads through MiXCR, one entry per CDR3 protein. The sample includes about 340,000 distinct CDR3 sequences, under 25% of them seen just once. The data originate from a study of T cells in Graves' hyperthyroidism and ophthalmopathy. V and J are TRBV14 and TRBJ1-1; D is unresolved. Sequenced input: blood. The sequence derives from a woman aged 50 to 60 with Graves' hyperthyroidism. Written as DNA, the CDR3 is TGTGCCAGCAGCCCCCCCCCGGGGAGCACTGAAGCTTTCTTT. It codes for CASSPPPGSTEAFF.